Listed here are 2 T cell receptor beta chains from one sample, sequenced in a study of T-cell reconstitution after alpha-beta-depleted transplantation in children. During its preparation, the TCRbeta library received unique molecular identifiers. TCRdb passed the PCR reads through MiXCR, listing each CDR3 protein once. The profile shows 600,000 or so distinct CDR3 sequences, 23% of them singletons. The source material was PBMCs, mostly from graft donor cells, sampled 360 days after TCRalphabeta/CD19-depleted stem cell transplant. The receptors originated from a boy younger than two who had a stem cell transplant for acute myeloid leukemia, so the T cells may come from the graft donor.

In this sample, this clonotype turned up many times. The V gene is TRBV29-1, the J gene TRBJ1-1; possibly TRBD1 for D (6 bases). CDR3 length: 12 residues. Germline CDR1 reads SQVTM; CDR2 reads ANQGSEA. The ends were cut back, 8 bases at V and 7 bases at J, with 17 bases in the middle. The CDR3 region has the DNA TGCAGCACAAGCAGGGGCGCAGATGAAGCTTTCTTT. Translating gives CSTSRGADEAFF.

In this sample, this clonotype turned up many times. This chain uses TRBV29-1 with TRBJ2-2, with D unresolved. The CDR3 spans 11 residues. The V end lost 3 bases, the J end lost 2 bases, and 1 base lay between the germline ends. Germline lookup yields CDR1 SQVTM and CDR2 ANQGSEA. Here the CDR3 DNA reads TGCAGCGTTGATAACACCGGGGAGCTGTTTTTT. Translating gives CSVDNTGELFF.